These 12 T cell receptor beta chains originate from one sample sequenced in a study of control samples from healthy donors and cancer patients. Here immunoSEQ multiplex PCR was the method, and the copy in TCRdb shows in-frame clones only, minus some. The sample has 90,000 to 120,000 clones, approximately 82% seen once. The sample comprised blood. These receptors were collected from a man between 18 and 29 years old in good health.

The chain uses TRBV18 and TRBJ1-6, with TRBD1 identical over 8 bases. CDR3 size: 14 residues. Germline V lookup: CDR1 KGHSH, CDR2 LQKENI. Trimming cost V 6 bases and J 4 bases; bases outside gene matches: 2. This chain's CDR3 is CASSRDRYNSPLHF. The CDR3 DNA reads TGTGCCAGCTCTCGGGACAGGTATAATTCACCCCTCCACTTT. Full variable domain (outside the CDR3, taken from reference TRBV18 and TRBJ1-6): NAGVMQNPRHLVRRRGQEARLRCSPMKGHSHVYWYRQLPEEGLKFMVYLQKENIIDESGMPKERFSAEFPKEGPSILRIQQVVRGDSAAYFCASSRDRYNSPLHFGNGTRLTVT.

The chain has TRBV4-3 and TRBJ1-4, with D tentatively TRBD1 (5 bases). V lost 4 bases and J lost 7, with 10 bases in between. The CDR3 loop spans 13 amino acids. CDR1 and CDR2 from the germline V gene are LGHNA and YSLEER. The CDR3 DNA sequence: TGCGCCAGCAGCCTTACCCAGGGTGAAAAACTGTTTTTT. Its translation: CASSLTQGEKLFF.

The chain uses TRBV6-5 and TRBJ1-2; tentative D call: TRBD1 (5 bases). This CDR3 has 12 residues. In germline, CDR1 is MNHEY, CDR2 SVGAGI. The germline V and J ends were trimmed by 4 bases and 6 bases, with 9 bases remaining between them. In nucleotides, the CDR3 is TGTGCCAGCAGTTCGCAGGGTCATGGCTACACCTTC. Translating gives CASSSQGHGYTF.

The rearrangement uses TRBV4-2 and TRBJ2-7; no definite D call. The CDR3 runs to 16 residues. The V and J ends lost 1 base and 1 base respectively, with 14 bases between them. CDR1 is LGHNA, CDR2 YNFKEQ, per germline. Here the CDR3 reads CASSQVKFGQSYEQYF. CDR3 nucleotide sequence: TGTGCCAGCAGCCAAGTCAAATTCGGGCAATCCTACGAGCAGTACTTC.

The count of this clone is one. The chain has TRBV6-5 and TRBJ2-5; D remains ambiguous. Trimming shortened V by 2 bases and J by 5 bases, and 15 bases separated the two germline ends. The length of the CDR3 is 15 residues. Per the germline V gene, CDR1 is MNHEY and CDR2 is SVGAGI. Here the CDR3 reads CASSYTFEAWETQYF. As DNA, the CDR3 is TGTGCCAGCAGTTACACCTTCGAAGCGTGGGAGACCCAGTACTTC.

This clone has a handful of counts. The rearrangement joins TRBV19 to TRBJ1-2; unclear D gene. Looked up from germline, CDR1 is LNHDA and CDR2 is SQIVND (reference sequence). V lost 3 bases to trimming and J lost 8 bases, with 10 bases between them. The CDR3 has 12 residues. The CDR3 spells CASSIKGGGYTF. In DNA, the CDR3 is TGTGCCAGTAGTATTAAGGGAGGCGGCTACACCTTC.

The CDR3 loop is CASSYKTSVGNTIYF. The CDR3 coding sequence is TGTGCCAGCAGCTATAAGACATCTGTGGGAAACACCATATATTTT. This rearrangement joins TRBV5-7 to TRBJ1-3; D ambiguous. TRBV5-7 is labeled an ORF, and its function is uncertain. Trimming stripped 3 bases from V and 4 bases from J, with 14 bases between. There are 15 residues in the CDR3.

J is TRBJ2-7 and V is TRBV23-1; 7 bases match TRBD2. TRBV23-1 carries the ORF label, with uncertain function. The CDR3 contains 16 residues. Trimming took 0 bases from V and 2 from J; bases not matched to a gene: 7. The CDR3 DNA follows: TGCGCCAGCAGTCAATCTTCGGGGGGAAGGACCTACGAGCAGTACGTC. It specifies CASSQSSGGRTYEQYV.

In this sample, this clone turned up a few times. The rearrangement joins TRBV5-5 to TRBJ1-1; 10 nucleotides line up with TRBD1. With V trimmed by 4 bases and J by 4 bases, 7 bases remained unmatched. Germline V gene data show CDR1 as SGHKS and CDR2 as YYEKEE (reference sequence). The CDR3 sequence is 15 residues long. The CDR3 region has the DNA TGTGCCAGCAGCCGGGACAGGGGAGGGGCCACTGAAGCTTTCTTT. It encodes CASSRDRGGATEAFF. The variable domain in full, completed from reference TRBV5-5 and TRBJ1-1, reads DAGVTQSPTHLIKTRGQQVTLRCSPISGHKSVSWYQQVLGQGPQFIFQYYEKEERGRGNFPDRFSARQFPNYSSELNVNALLLGDSALYLCASSRDRGGATEAFFGQGTRLTVV.

The table lists this clone with a count of one. J is TRBJ2-3 and V is TRBV5-1; TRBD1 agrees at 7 bases. Germline V gene data show CDR1 as SGHRS and CDR2 as YFSETQ. V lost 4 bases and J lost 2; bases outside the gene matches: 7. The CDR3 spans 15 residues. In DNA, the CDR3 is TGCGCCAGCAGCCTCCTGGACAGGTTCACAGATACGCAGTATTTT. Its protein product is CASSLLDRFTDTQYF.

This chain connects TRBV27 to TRBJ2-3; D is uncertain. This CDR3 region has 15 residues. V dropped 5 bases and J dropped 0 bases, with 12 bases sitting between them. Looked up from germline, CDR1 is MNHEY and CDR2 is SMNVEV (reference sequence). CDR3 DNA sequence: TGTGCCAGCAGTGGGTGGGATTCGAGCACAGATACGCAGTATTTT. The encoded protein is CASSGWDSSTDTQYF.

The V call is TRBV4-1, the J call TRBJ2-3; 7 bases agree with TRBD1. Germline lookup yields CDR1 MGHRA and CDR2 YSYEKL. Trimming took 3 bases from V and 5 from J; bases not matched to a gene: 5. This CDR3 region has 14 residues. CDR3 loop: CASSHLSGGDTQYF. DNA of the CDR3: TGCGCCAGCAGCCACCTGTCAGGGGGAGATACGCAGTATTTT.